This T cell receptor beta chain was recorded in a study of T cell changes during pregnancy in multiple sclerosis. The CDR3 consists of 15 residues. Trimming shortened V by 1 base and J by 1 base, and 8 bases separated the two germline ends. The V gene's germline CDR1 is MNHNS and CDR2 SASEGT. Measured with immunoSEQ multiplex PCR; TCRdb has only the in-frame clones, and not every one. The sample contains about 64,000 clones, over 95% of which appear only once. Material: CD8+ T cells from peripheral blood mononuclear cells, obtained after pregnancy. The source of this sequence is a female donor with multiple sclerosis, enrolled in a pregnancy study. The chain combines TRBV6-1 with TRBJ1-5; D unclear. The CDR3 here is CASSEGRLSNQPQHF. The CDR3 nucleotides read TGTGCCAGCAGTGAAGGGAGGCTGAGCAATCAGCCCCAGCATTTT.